The entry that follows covers one TCR beta chain sequence. The PCR employed 60 Vbeta primers together with 13 Jbeta primers. TCRdb's copy holds only in-frame clones and misses some; the assay was immunoSEQ multiplex PCR. Altogether more than 110,000 clones are present, approximately 82% being singletons, with the ten largest covering roughly 1.4%. CDR3 size: 13 residues. Germline V lookup: CDR1 SGHTA, CDR2 FQGTGA. V was trimmed by 8 bases and J by 6 bases, leaving 16 bases between them. This sample is part of a study of cytomegalovirus exposure and HLA in healthy donors. This chain links TRBV7-3 with TRBJ2-5; tentative D call: TRBD2 (7 bases). The receptor was isolated from a man between 25 and 39 years old in good health and CMV-seropositive. The sequenced material came from PBMCs. The DNA of the CDR3 is TGTGCCAGCTCGGGGGCGGGGGAGAAGACCCAGTACTTC. Amino acid sequence: CASSGAGEKTQYF.